The 25 T cell receptor beta chains presented below share a single source sample, sequenced in a study of cytomegalovirus exposure and HLA in healthy donors. It was with 60 Vbeta and 13 Jbeta primers that the PCR ran. Data came from immunoSEQ multiplex PCR; TCRdb stores just in-frame clones and leaves some out. The top ten hold less than 2% of the sample, which has 150,000 to 200,000 clones, roughly 70% seen once. Sequencing was performed on PBMCs. The receptors come from a woman younger than 45 in good health and CMV-seronegative.

This CDR3 is CASSQDFRGRGGYTF. For the CDR3, the DNA is TGTGCCAGCAGCCAAGATTTCAGGGGGCGCGGTGGCTACACCTTC. The chain couples TRBV4-2 to TRBJ1-2; 8 bases fit TRBD1. There are 15 residues in the CDR3. CDR1 is LGHNA, CDR2 YNFKEQ, per germline. The junction had 7 bases not matched to a gene; V was cut back by 0 bases and J by 7 bases.

This clone was recorded once. The chain recombines TRBV28 with TRBJ2-3, with 16 positions matching TRBD2. V was pared by 6 bases and J by 2 bases, with 11 bases of the junction left unmatched. The CDR3 runs 19 residues. Germline CDR1 reads MDHEN; CDR2 reads SYDVKM. The CDR3, as DNA: TGTGCCAGCAGCCTATCGGGACTAGCGGGAGGGAAGTTCACAGATACGCAGTATTTT. Residues: CASSLSGLAGGKFTDTQYF.

As to this clone: One junction end does not reproduce the germline sequence, and a read error may be involved. The chain employs TRBV18 and TRBJ1-4; no definite D call. This CDR3 is built from 12 residues. Germline values: CDR1 KGHSH, CDR2 LQKENI. The CDR3 here is CASSRTSEKLFF. The CDR3 DNA reads as TGTGCCAGCTCACGGACTAGTGAAAAACTGTTTTTT.

This clone was counted only a few times. The chain is built from TRBV5-1 and TRBJ2-7, with TRBD1 matching 9 bases. Germline values: CDR1 SGHRS, CDR2 YFSETQ. The CDR3 covers 15 residues. The ends lost 2 bases at V and 1 base at J; junction bases unmatched: 4. CDR3 coding DNA: TGCGCCAGCAGCTTCGCGGGACAGGGATCCTACGAGCAGTACTTC. Its protein product is CASSFAGQGSYEQYF.

This CDR3 is CASSQGVRGYEQYF. CDR3 DNA: TGCGCCAGCAGCCAAGGGGTCAGGGGGTATGAGCAGTACTTC. The V call is TRBV4-1, the J call TRBJ2-7; 7 bases fit TRBD1. Unmatched junction bases numbered 7, after V lost 1 base and J lost 7 bases. The CDR3 covers 14 residues. The V gene's germline CDR1 is MGHRA and CDR2 YSYEKL.

This chain links TRBV2 with TRBJ1-2; 8 nucleotides agree with TRBD1. Germline V gene data show CDR1 as SNHLY and CDR2 as FYNNEI. Trimming removed 9 bases from V and 1 base from J; junction bases left unmatched: 10. This CDR3 is 15 amino acids long. The CDR3 nucleotides read TGTGCCAGTACTGTTGGGGACAGGTTTAACTATGGCTACACCTTC. Amino acid sequence: CASTVGDRFNYGYTF.

This clone was observed a few times. Within the sample, other DNA sequences also encode this same CDR3. The rearrangement links TRBV18 to TRBJ1-2; 8 bases are a match to TRBD1. Germline-derived CDR1 and CDR2 are KGHSH and LQKENI. Germline trimming cut 3 bases from V and 4 bases from J; bases unmatched to any gene: 1. CDR3 length: 13 residues. The CDR3 is CASSPTGGYGYTF. CDR3 nucleotides: TGTGCCAGCTCACCCACAGGGGGCTATGGCTACACCTTC.

The V gene is TRBV11-2, the J gene TRBJ2-7; 8 positions match TRBD2. This CDR3 is 16 amino acids long. The J segment lost 3 bases and the V segment lost 5 bases, leaving 12 bases of the junction unmatched. The germline CDR1 and CDR2 sequences are SGHAT and FQNNGV. This CDR3 is CASSPSLAGPVYEQYF. The CDR3 nucleotides are TGTGCCAGCAGCCCGTCCTTAGCGGGACCCGTCTACGAGCAGTACTTC.

V gene TRBV9 combines with J gene TRBJ1-1; 8 bases match TRBD1. Germline trimming cut 2 bases from V and 1 base from J; bases unmatched to any gene: 4. From germline, CDR1 is SGDLS and CDR2 YYNGEE. This CDR3 contains 15 residues. CDR3 sequence reads: CASSVSGTGNTEAFF. The CDR3 nucleotides are TGTGCCAGCAGCGTGTCGGGGACAGGGAACACTGAAGCTTTCTTT.

The chain links TRBV2 to TRBJ2-1, with D tentatively TRBD2 (7 bases). The CDR3 runs 14 residues. V was pared by 5 bases and J by 4 bases, with 12 bases between. Looked up from germline, CDR1 is SNHLY and CDR2 is FYNNEI. The CDR3 nucleotides read TGTGCCAGCAGTCAACAGGGAGGGTACAATGAGCAGTTCTTC. This gives the protein CASSQQGGYNEQFF.

The gene calls are TRBV7-9 and TRBJ2-1; D is perhaps TRBD2 (7 bases). Germline V gene lookup returns CDR1 SEHNR and CDR2 FQNEAQ (reference sequence). This CDR3 spans 16 amino acids. Trimming shortened V by 4 bases and J by 7 bases, and 20 bases separated the two germline ends. The CDR3 nucleotides read TGTGCCAGCAGCTACCGAGGGGGGGCGTTAATGAATGAGCAGTTCTTC. It encodes CASSYRGGALMNEQFF. The full variable domain, completed using reference TRBV7-9 and TRBJ2-1, is DTGVSQNPRHKITKRGQNVTFRCDPISEHNRLYWYRQTLGQGPEFLTYFQNEAQLEKSRLLSDRFSAERPKGSFSTLEIQRTEQGDSAMYLCASSYRGGALMNEQFFGPGTRLTVL.

The rearrangement uses TRBV7-7 and TRBJ2-5; TRBD1 is a possible D gene (5 bases). V lost 5 bases and J lost 4, with 20 bases in between. The CDR3 has 16 amino acids. Germline lookup yields CDR1 SSHAT and CDR2 FNYEAQ (reference sequence). The CDR3: CASSETRASSLETQYF. CDR3 DNA sequence: TGTGCCAGCAGCGAGACCAGGGCTTCGTCGTTAGAGACCCAGTACTTC.

This chain joins TRBV4-2 and TRBJ1-3; TRBD1 agrees at 7 bases. Germline trimming cut 5 bases from V and 4 bases from J; bases unmatched to any gene: 5. The CDR3 loop spans 14 amino acids. Germline V gene lookup returns CDR1 LGHNA and CDR2 YNFKEQ. DNA for the CDR3: TGTGCCAGCAGCTTTGGAGGGGGCGGAAACACCATATATTTT. This codes for CASSFGGGGNTIYF.

The chain carries TRBV12-5 and TRBJ2-1; D is perhaps TRBD2 (6 bases). The V end was cut by 7 bases, the J end by 0 bases, with 19 bases between. The CDR3 loop spans 17 amino acids. Germline V lookup: CDR1 LGHNT, CDR2 FRNRAP. CDR3 coding DNA: TGTGCTAGTGCACGGGACTCCGAAGGGAGCTCCTACAATGAGCAGTTCTTC. Translated, it gives CASARDSEGSSYNEQFF.

This clone has more than one count but fewer than ten. Here the CDR3 reads CASSLDRGTHYGYTF. CDR3 nucleotides: TGTGCCAGCAGCTTAGATCGGGGGACCCACTATGGCTACACCTTC. The V and J genes are TRBV7-8 and TRBJ1-2, with a weak D call TRBD1 (5 bases). Trimming shortened V by 1 base and J by 3 bases, and 12 bases separated the two germline ends. CDR1 is SGHVS and CDR2 is FQNEAQ in the germline V gene. The CDR3 is 15 amino acids.

The chain has TRBV5-1 and TRBJ1-4, with TRBD1 matching over 9 bases. The CDR3 sequence is 15 residues long. The germline V gene encodes CDR1 SGHRS and CDR2 YFSETQ. V lost 4 bases to trimming and J lost 7 bases; unmatched junction nucleotides: 8. The CDR3 reads CASSRGDRVGEKLFF. The CDR3 DNA is TGCGCCAGCAGCCGAGGGGACAGGGTGGGTGAAAAACTGTTTTTT.

This chain links TRBV5-4 with TRBJ2-1, with 10 bases lining up with TRBD2. Germline loops: CDR1 SGHNT, CDR2 YYREEE (reference sequence). This CDR3 has 16 amino acids. After removal of 0 bases from V and 8 bases from J, the junction contained 8 bases not matched to a gene. The CDR3 sequence: CASSLGLLAGGYEQFF. The CDR3 DNA sequence: TGTGCCAGCAGCTTGGGCCTCTTAGCGGGAGGATATGAGCAGTTCTTC.

The chain links TRBV29-1 to TRBJ2-1; 7 bases fit TRBD1. Germline V CDR1 and CDR2: SQVTM, ANQGSEA. This CDR3 comprises 14 residues. V trimming: 3 bases; J trimming: 1 base; junction bases outside the gene matches: 3. The CDR3 bases are TGCAGCGTTGATGTGGACAGGTCCTACAATGAGCAGTTCTTC. The encoded protein is CSVDVDRSYNEQFF.

The chain carries TRBV18 and TRBJ2-7, with 8 bases matching TRBD2. Trimming at V came to 3 bases and at J to 2 bases, leaving 12 bases not matched to a gene. The CDR3 loop spans 17 amino acids. Germline values: CDR1 KGHSH, CDR2 LQKENI. The CDR3 loop reads CASSPGVVWRGAYEQYF. In nucleotides, the CDR3 is TGTGCCAGCTCACCCGGTGTCGTCTGGCGGGGGGCCTACGAGCAGTACTTC.

This chain links TRBV7-2 with TRBJ2-7; D gene uncertain. The V end lost 3 bases, the J end lost 4 bases, and 10 bases lay between the germline ends. The length of the CDR3 is 13 residues. CDR1 SGHTA and CDR2 FQGNSA come from the germline V gene. The CDR3 region has the DNA TGTGCCAGCAGCTTTTACACGCAATACGAGCAGTACTTC. Amino acids: CASSFYTQYEQYF.

This clone was counted only a few times. The J gene is TRBJ2-1, the V gene TRBV15, with TRBD1 as a possible D gene (6 bases). Germline CDR1 reads LNHNV; CDR2 reads YYDKDF (reference sequence). The germline V and J ends were trimmed by 0 bases and 3 bases, with 9 bases remaining between them. The CDR3 loop spans 15 amino acids. The CDR3 sequence is CATSRDQGGYNEQFF. The CDR3 nucleotides are TGTGCCACCAGCAGAGATCAAGGGGGCTACAATGAGCAGTTCTTC.

The V and J genes are TRBV18 and TRBJ1-2; TRBD1 matches 7 bases. CDR1 and CDR2 (germline): KGHSH, LQKENI. V lost 6 bases, J lost 3 bases, and 10 bases stayed unmatched. CDR3 length equals 15 residues. The chain's CDR3 is CASSIPTRGDYGYTF. The CDR3 nucleotides read TGTGCCAGCTCGATCCCGACCAGGGGGGACTATGGCTACACCTTC.

This clone was detected only once. CDR3 DNA: TGTGCCAGCAGCTTAGGCAGGGCCTACGAGCAGTACTTC. This encodes CASSLGRAYEQYF. The chain links TRBV7-9 to TRBJ2-5; D is perhaps TRBD1 (5 bases). The closer fit of TRBJ2-7 to the DNA end suggests the J call may be wrong. In germline, CDR1 is SEHNR, CDR2 FQNEAQ (reference sequence). CDR3 length: 13 residues.

The chain couples TRBV4-2 to TRBJ2-7, with 7 bases fitting TRBD1. CDR3 length: 15 amino acids. Germline V gene lookup returns CDR1 LGHNA and CDR2 YNFKEQ. J gave up 7 bases and V 4 bases, and 13 bases lay outside the gene matches. CDR3 sequence reads: CASSPQQGSLGEQYF. The CDR3 DNA reads TGTGCCAGCAGCCCACAACAGGGGTCTTTAGGTGAGCAGTACTTC.

This clone was counted a few times. The chain links TRBV7-2 to TRBJ2-1; TRBD2 matches at 10 bases. Trimming removed 5 bases from V and 8 bases from J; junction bases left unmatched: 15. This CDR3 region has 17 residues. Per germline, CDR1 SGHTA and CDR2 FQGNSA. CDR3 in DNA: TGTGCCAGCAGCCCCGGGGGGGCTAGCGGGAGCTTCTATGAGCAGTTCTTC. It encodes CASSPGGASGSFYEQFF.